This T cell receptor beta chain was documented in a study of T cells after posttransplantation cyclophosphamide. The study's findings and limits: Later blood repertoires were often dominated by clones from the donor CD8+ memory compartment. TRB overlap between skin or GI tissue T cells and blood was limited. Recipient CMV seropositivity and CMV reactivation strongly tracked TRB clonality.

On the day of bone marrow donation, the related graft donor provided peripheral blood. This clone occurred many times. No antigen is known for it. Assay used: immunoSEQ multiplex PCR; TCRdb lists only in-frame clones, some missing. There are tens of thousands of clones in the sample, none observed a single time. The specimen sequenced was PBMCs. The sequence came from a woman aged 25 to 45 in good health and a related stem cell transplant donor.

The DNA of the CDR3 is TGTGCCAGTAGGGGCACAGGGGGCTGGGATGGCTACACCTTC. Its protein product is CASRGTGGWDGYTF. The V gene is TRBV19, the J gene TRBJ1-2; 9 bases fit TRBD1. In germline, CDR1 is LNHDA, CDR2 SQIVND (reference sequence). The CDR3 sequence is 14 residues long. V was clipped by 6 bases and J by 6 bases; unmatched bases: 8.